The 28 T cell receptor beta chains given below trace back to one sample, sequenced in a study of CD8+ T cells in alopecia areata. Treatment meaning: oral pan-JAK inhibitor, 5-10 mg twice daily. Extracted RNA was reverse transcribed into cDNA, the sequencing template. Profiled with immunoSEQ multiplex PCR; TCRdb holds only in-frame clones, not every one. This sample yields some 150,000 clones, of which 45% to 60% are seen a single time; about 15% belongs to the top ten. This material consisted of CD8+ T cells sorted from blood, taken at week 4, from a patient treated with tofacitinib. The receptors were gathered from a human donor with alopecia areata.

The chain combines TRBV15 with TRBJ2-5, with 9 bases lining up with TRBD2. The CDR3 spans 15 residues. The V segment lost 5 bases and the J segment 1 base; nucleotides outside the gene matches: 5. Germline lookup yields CDR1 LNHNV and CDR2 YYDKDF (reference sequence). In nucleotides, the CDR3 is TGTGCCACCAGCGATAGCGGGAGAGCCCAAGAGACCCAGTACTTC. This sequence encodes CATSDSGRAQETQYF.

V and J are TRBV13 and TRBJ2-7, with a weak D call TRBD2 (6 bases). Germline V gene sequence: CDR1 PRHDT, CDR2 FYEKMQ (reference sequence). With 2 bases removed from V and 3 bases from J, the gap between germline ends came to 8 bases. This CDR3 comprises 13 residues. For the CDR3, the DNA is TGTGCCAGCAGCTTAATGCGGGGCTACGAGCAGTACTTC. Its translation is CASSLMRGYEQYF. Together with reference TRBV13 and TRBJ2-7, the CDR3 gives the full variable domain: AAGVIQSPRHLIKEKRETATLKCYPIPRHDTVYWYQQGPGQDPQFLISFYEKMQSDKGSIPDRFSAQQFSDYHSELNMSSLELGDSALYFCASSLMRGYEQYFGPGTRLTVT.

In its sample, this clone was seen once. This chain joins TRBV13 and TRBJ2-7; the D gene is possibly TRBD1 (5 bases). The CDR3 spans 15 residues. Trimming removed 0 bases at V and 0 bases at J, with 9 bases between. The V gene's germline CDR1 is PRHDT and CDR2 FYEKMQ (reference sequence). CDR3: CASSLGQGFSYEQYF. The CDR3 DNA reads TGTGCCAGCAGCTTAGGCCAGGGATTCTCCTACGAGCAGTACTTC. The full variable domain, with the rest looked up from reference TRBV13 and TRBJ2-7, is AAGVIQSPRHLIKEKRETATLKCYPIPRHDTVYWYQQGPGQDPQFLISFYEKMQSDKGSIPDRFSAQQFSDYHSELNMSSLELGDSALYFCASSLGQGFSYEQYFGPGTRLTVT.

This clone was seen a handful of times. The chain has TRBV27 and TRBJ2-7; TRBD1 matches 11 bases. V trimming: 6 bases; J trimming: 2 bases; junction bases outside the gene matches: 6. From germline, CDR1 is MNHEY and CDR2 SMNVEV (reference sequence). The CDR3 totals 15 residues. CDR3 protein: CASRVGQGAPYEQYF. CDR3 nucleotide sequence: TGTGCCAGCAGGGTAGGACAGGGGGCTCCCTACGAGCAGTACTTC.

The genes are TRBV5-4 and TRBJ1-5; 8 nucleotides align to TRBD1. The V and J ends lost 4 bases and 2 bases, in that order; junction bases with no gene match: 2. The CDR3 extends over 14 amino acids. Per germline, CDR1 SGHNT and CDR2 YYREEE (reference sequence). CDR3: CASSQQGGNQPQHF. CDR3 nucleotide sequence: TGTGCCAGCAGCCAACAGGGGGGCAATCAGCCCCAGCATTTT.

The chain joins TRBV6-5 to TRBJ1-2; TRBD1 might be the D (5 bases). CDR1 MNHEY and CDR2 SVGAGI come from the germline V gene. The CDR3 extends over 13 amino acids. The V and J ends lost 4 bases and 8 bases respectively, with 14 bases between them. CDR3 DNA sequence: TGTGCCAGCAGTTTCCACCAGGGCCGGGGCTACACCTTC. Its protein product is CASSFHQGRGYTF.

In this sample, this clone turned up once. A much larger clone sits a single nucleotide away, making a read error possible. The chain employs TRBV5-8 and TRBJ2-2; no firm D call. Deletions cut 1 base from V and 1 base from J, with 8 bases between. The CDR3 consists of 15 residues. Germline V lookup: CDR1 SGHTS, CDR2 YDEGEE. The CDR3 is CASSLKGRNTGELFF. In DNA, the CDR3 is TGTGCCAGCAGCTTGAAGGGTCGGAACACCGGGGAGCTGTTTTTT.

V and J are TRBV30 and TRBJ1-2; 7 bases line up with TRBD1. V shed 1 base, J shed 4 bases, and the junction held 6 bases outside the gene matches. This CDR3 spans 14 amino acids. CDR1 is GTSNPN, CDR2 SVGIG, per germline (reference sequence). CDR3 bases: TGTGCCTGGAGTGGGTCAGGGGGGGTCTATGGCTACACCTTC. Translated, it gives CAWSGSGGVYGYTF.

V and J are TRBV2 and TRBJ2-3; weak D call: TRBD1 (5 bases). The ends were cut back, 4 bases at V and 3 bases at J, with 8 bases in the middle. The CDR3 spans 13 residues. Germline CDR1 is SNHLY and CDR2 is FYNNEI. CDR3 residues: CASSGQGTDTQYF. In DNA, the CDR3 is TGTGCCAGCAGTGGGCAGGGAACAGATACGCAGTATTTT. Looking up the rest from reference TRBV2 and TRBJ2-3 gives the full variable domain: EPEVTQTPSHQVTQMGQEVILRCVPISNHLYFYWYRQILGQKVEFLVSFYNNEISEKSEIFDDQFSVERPDGSNFTLKIRSTKLEDSAMYFCASSGQGTDTQYFGPGTRLTVL.

Here the CDR3 reads CASSQGELNYEQYF. CDR3 in DNA: TGTGCCAGCAGCCAAGGAGAGTTAAACTACGAGCAGTACTTC. V gene TRBV5-6 combines with J gene TRBJ2-7; no clear D. This CDR3 spans 14 amino acids. From germline, CDR1 is SGHDT and CDR2 YYEEEE. Deletions cut 4 bases from V and 3 bases from J, with 14 bases between.

The V call is TRBV6-5, the J call TRBJ1-1, with D hard to call. The germline gives CDR1 MNHEY, CDR2 SVGAGI. This CDR3 is 13 amino acids long. V was trimmed by 0 bases and J by 8 bases, leaving 10 bases between them. CDR3 region: CASSYSGGIEAFF. The DNA of the CDR3 is TGTGCCAGCAGTTACTCCGGTGGAATAGAAGCTTTCTTT.

The CDR3 bases are TGTGCCAGCAGTGAAGCTGCGGACAGGGGTTATTCACCCCTCCACTTT. It translates to CASSEAADRGYSPLHF. The chain joins TRBV2 to TRBJ1-6; 9 bases agree with TRBD1. CDR3 size: 16 residues. J lost 8 bases, V lost 0 bases, and 5 bases had no gene match. Germline-derived CDR1 and CDR2 are SNHLY and FYNNEI.

J is TRBJ1-1 and V is TRBV30; D is unresolved. Deletions cut 7 bases from V and 5 bases from J, with 14 bases between. The length of the CDR3 is 12 residues. Germline V gene sequence: CDR1 GTSNPN, CDR2 SVGIG (reference sequence). CDR3 coding DNA: TGTGCCTCCTCCCCCCTTGGAACTGAAGCTTTCTTT. This codes for CASSPLGTEAFF.

This clone was counted only a few times. The chain employs TRBV30 and TRBJ2-1; TRBD1 might be the D (6 bases). The germline CDR1 and CDR2 sequences are GTSNPN and SVGIG (reference sequence). The CDR3 is made up of 16 amino acids. V gave up 0 bases and J gave up 2 bases, with 14 bases separating them. CDR3 DNA: TGTGCCTGGAGTGTACCGGCAGGGGACACCTACAATGAGCAGTTCTTC. Encoded protein: CAWSVPAGDTYNEQFF.

The rearrangement links TRBV18 to TRBJ2-7; no clear D. Germline-derived CDR1 and CDR2 are KGHSH and LQKENI. Trimming removed 0 bases from V and 2 bases from J, with 17 bases in between. The CDR3 extends over 17 amino acids. Here the CDR3 reads CASSPPTVGYRAYEQYF. The CDR3 DNA follows: TGTGCCAGCTCACCACCGACTGTGGGCTATCGAGCCTACGAGCAGTACTTC.

The sample holds one count of this clone. The V and J genes are TRBV6-5 and TRBJ1-5; D call uncertain. The CDR3 runs 14 residues. V was clipped by 10 bases and J by 6 bases, with 19 bases between them. Looked up from germline, CDR1 is MNHEY and CDR2 is SVGAGI. Here the CDR3 reads CATKTGDIGQPQHF. The CDR3, as DNA: TGTGCCACCAAAACGGGAGATATTGGTCAGCCCCAGCATTTT.

This clone was seen a single time. The gene calls are TRBV13 and TRBJ2-3; D possibly corresponds to TRBD2 (6 bases). The CDR3 extends over 14 amino acids. CDR1 and CDR2 (germline): PRHDT, FYEKMQ (reference sequence). V lost 8 bases, J lost 4 bases, and 16 bases lay in between. The CDR3 DNA sequence: TGTGCCAGCCTCCTTTGGAGGGGACCAGATACGCAGTATTTT. Translating it yields CASLLWRGPDTQYF. The full variable domain, its missing parts supplied by reference TRBV13 and TRBJ2-3, is AAGVIQSPRHLIKEKRETATLKCYPIPRHDTVYWYQQGPGQDPQFLISFYEKMQSDKGSIPDRFSAQQFSDYHSELNMSSLELGDSALYFCASLLWRGPDTQYFGPGTRLTVL.

This clone was recorded only once. The chain recombines TRBV30 with TRBJ2-2, with 9 nucleotides matching TRBD1. Germline CDR1 reads GTSNPN; CDR2 reads SVGIG (reference sequence). The CDR3 length is 15 residues. J gave up 7 bases and V 3 bases, and 9 bases lay outside the gene matches. The CDR3 spells CAWSTGTGLFGELFF. In DNA, the CDR3 is TGTGCCTGGAGCACCGGGACAGGGCTCTTCGGGGAGCTGTTTTTT.

This sequence joins TRBV10-3 and TRBJ1-1; the match to TRBD1 covers 7 bases. Germline V gene sequence: CDR1 ENHRY, CDR2 SYGVKD. V lost 4 bases and J lost 1; bases outside the gene matches: 9. The CDR3 is 16 residues long. CDR3 DNA: TGTGCCATCAGTGTGGAAGGGGGCGGTGGGAACACTGAAGCTTTCTTT. Encoded protein: CAISVEGGGGNTEAFF.

The chain uses TRBV12-5 and TRBJ1-2; D gene unclear. This CDR3 region has 16 residues. In germline, CDR1 is LGHNT, CDR2 FRNRAP. Trimming stripped 0 bases from V and 2 bases from J, with 13 bases between. The CDR3 is CASGLVPGLKNYGYTF. CDR3 in DNA: TGTGCTAGTGGTTTGGTACCAGGACTGAAGAACTATGGCTACACCTTC.

Of note for this clone: Additional DNA sequences in this sample encode the identical CDR3. The chain joins TRBV4-2 to TRBJ2-1; D may be TRBD2 (5 bases). V was cut by 1 base and J by 1 base, with 5 bases left in between. CDR1 is LGHNA and CDR2 is YNFKEQ in the germline V gene. The CDR3 runs 14 residues. CDR3 sequence reads: CASSQGGSYNEQFF. Here the CDR3 DNA reads TGTGCCAGCAGCCAAGGAGGGTCCTACAATGAGCAGTTCTTC.

This sequence joins TRBV4-1 and TRBJ2-7, with D perhaps TRBD1 or TRBD2 (5 bases each). CDR1 is MGHRA and CDR2 is YSYEKL in the germline V gene. V was trimmed by 5 bases and J by 1 base, leaving 15 bases between them. This CDR3 has 15 residues. The CDR3, as DNA: TGCGCCAGCAGCACCCGGGACCGCGTTTCCTACGAGCAGTACTTC. As protein: CASSTRDRVSYEQYF.

This clone was detected only a few times. The genes are TRBV29-1 and TRBJ1-2; D not certain. The CDR3 is 13 amino acids. V was shortened by 3 bases and J by 0 bases, with 8 bases between the two germline ends. Germline-derived CDR1 and CDR2 are SQVTM and ANQGSEA. The CDR3 nucleotides are TGCAGCGTTGAGGCGACAACTAACTATGGCTACACCTTC. This gives the protein CSVEATTNYGYTF. The variable domain in full, with the rest retrieved from reference TRBV29-1 and TRBJ1-2, is SAVISQKPSRDICQRGTSLTIQCQVDSQVTMMFWYRQQPGQSLTLIATANQGSEATYESGFVIDKFPISRPNLTFSTLTVSNMSPEDSSIYLCSVEATTNYGYTFGSGTRLTVV.

This clone was detected many times. This rearrangement joins TRBV5-5 to TRBJ2-1, with 7 bases that match TRBD1. Trimming cost V 2 bases and J 2 bases; bases outside gene matches: 4. CDR3 size: 15 residues. Per germline, CDR1 SGHKS and CDR2 YYEKEE (reference sequence). The CDR3 DNA follows: TGTGCCAGCAGCTTAGAACAGGGGCCCTACAATGAGCAGTTCTTC. Amino acids: CASSLEQGPYNEQFF.

The chain uses TRBV6-5 and TRBJ1-1, with 9 bases identical to TRBD1. V lost 5 bases to trimming and J lost 3 bases; unmatched junction nucleotides: 7. The CDR3 sequence is 15 residues long. Germline V gene lookup returns CDR1 MNHEY and CDR2 SVGAGI. As DNA, the CDR3 is TGTGCCAGCAGTCCCCGGGACAGGGCGTACACTGAAGCTTTCTTT. This codes for CASSPRDRAYTEAFF.

The chain links TRBV11-1 to TRBJ1-2, with 10 positions matching TRBD1. There are 14 residues in the CDR3. V lost 5 bases, J lost 2 bases, and 2 bases stayed unmatched. Germline assignment: CDR1 SGHAT and CDR2 FQDESV (reference sequence). The CDR3 sequence is CASSVDRGNYGYTF. DNA for the CDR3: TGTGCCAGCAGCGTGGACAGGGGGAACTATGGCTACACCTTC.

V and J are TRBV13 and TRBJ2-6; D remains unclear. Germline CDR1 reads PRHDT; CDR2 reads FYEKMQ (reference sequence). Trimming took off 4 bases at V and 4 bases at J, with 17 bases between the two ends. The CDR3 sequence is 17 residues long. CDR3 in amino acids: CASSSAYPQPGANVLTF. Written as DNA, the CDR3 is TGTGCCAGCAGCTCCGCTTATCCCCAGCCCGGGGCCAACGTCCTGACTTTC.

The V and J genes are TRBV15 and TRBJ2-1; weak D call: TRBD2 (5 bases). Trimming stripped 6 bases from V and 2 bases from J, with 11 bases between. The length of the CDR3 is 14 residues. In germline, CDR1 is LNHNV, CDR2 YYDKDF (reference sequence). In DNA, the CDR3 is TGTGCCACCAGGGTACTAGTCCCCTACAATGAGCAGTTCTTC. The encoded protein is CATRVLVPYNEQFF. Based on the CDR3 plus reference TRBV15 and TRBJ2-1, the full variable domain is DAMVIQNPRYQVTQFGKPVTLSCSQTLNHNVMYWYQQKSSQAPKLLFHYYDKDFNNEADTPDNFQSRRPNTSFCFLDIRSPGLGDTAMYLCATRVLVPYNEQFFGPGTRLTVL.